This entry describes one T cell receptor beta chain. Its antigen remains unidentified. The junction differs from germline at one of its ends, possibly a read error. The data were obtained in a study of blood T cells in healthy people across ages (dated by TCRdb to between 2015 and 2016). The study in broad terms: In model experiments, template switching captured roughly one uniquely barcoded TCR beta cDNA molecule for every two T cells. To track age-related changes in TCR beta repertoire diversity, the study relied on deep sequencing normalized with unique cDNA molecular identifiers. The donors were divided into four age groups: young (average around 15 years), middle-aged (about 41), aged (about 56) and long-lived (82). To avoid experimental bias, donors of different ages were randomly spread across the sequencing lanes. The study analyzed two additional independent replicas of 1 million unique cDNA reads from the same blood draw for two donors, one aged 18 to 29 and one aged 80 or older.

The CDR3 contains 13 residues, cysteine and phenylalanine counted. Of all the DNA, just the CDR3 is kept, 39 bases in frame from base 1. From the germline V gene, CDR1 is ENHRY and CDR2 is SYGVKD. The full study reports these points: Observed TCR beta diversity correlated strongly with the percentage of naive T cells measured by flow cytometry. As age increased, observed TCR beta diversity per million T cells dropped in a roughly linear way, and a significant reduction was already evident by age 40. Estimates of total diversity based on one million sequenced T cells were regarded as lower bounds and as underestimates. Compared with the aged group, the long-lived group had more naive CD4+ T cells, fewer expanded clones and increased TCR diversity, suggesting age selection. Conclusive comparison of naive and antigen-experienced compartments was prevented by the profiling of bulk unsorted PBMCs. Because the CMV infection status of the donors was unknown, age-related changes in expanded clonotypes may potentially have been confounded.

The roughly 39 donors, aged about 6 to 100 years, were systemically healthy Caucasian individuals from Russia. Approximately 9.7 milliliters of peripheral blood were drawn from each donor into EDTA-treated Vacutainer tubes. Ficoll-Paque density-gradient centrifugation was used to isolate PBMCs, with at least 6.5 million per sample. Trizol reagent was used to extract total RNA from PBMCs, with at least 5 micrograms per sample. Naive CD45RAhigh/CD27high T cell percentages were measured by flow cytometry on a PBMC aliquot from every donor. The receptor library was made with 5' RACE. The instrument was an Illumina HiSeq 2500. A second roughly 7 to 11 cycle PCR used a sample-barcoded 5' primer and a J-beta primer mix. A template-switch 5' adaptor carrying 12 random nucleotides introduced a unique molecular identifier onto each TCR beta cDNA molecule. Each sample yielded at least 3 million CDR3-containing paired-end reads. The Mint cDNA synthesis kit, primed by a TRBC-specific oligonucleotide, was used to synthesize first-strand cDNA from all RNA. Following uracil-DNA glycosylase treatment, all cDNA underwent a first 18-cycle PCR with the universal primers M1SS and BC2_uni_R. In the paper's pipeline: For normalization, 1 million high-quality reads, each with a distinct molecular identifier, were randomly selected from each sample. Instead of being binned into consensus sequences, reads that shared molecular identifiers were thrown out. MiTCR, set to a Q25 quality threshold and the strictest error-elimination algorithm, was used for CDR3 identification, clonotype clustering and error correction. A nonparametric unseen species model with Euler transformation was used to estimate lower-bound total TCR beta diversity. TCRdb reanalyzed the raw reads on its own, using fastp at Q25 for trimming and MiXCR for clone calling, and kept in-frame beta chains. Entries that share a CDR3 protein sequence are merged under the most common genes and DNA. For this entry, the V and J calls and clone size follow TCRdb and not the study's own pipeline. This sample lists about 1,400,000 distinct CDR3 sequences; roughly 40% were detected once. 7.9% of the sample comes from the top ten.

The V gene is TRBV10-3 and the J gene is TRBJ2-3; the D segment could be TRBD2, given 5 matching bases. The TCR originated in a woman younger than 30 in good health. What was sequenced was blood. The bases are TGTGCCGTCAGTGAAGGACTTACGGATACGCAGTATTTT. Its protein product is CAVSEGLTDTQYF.